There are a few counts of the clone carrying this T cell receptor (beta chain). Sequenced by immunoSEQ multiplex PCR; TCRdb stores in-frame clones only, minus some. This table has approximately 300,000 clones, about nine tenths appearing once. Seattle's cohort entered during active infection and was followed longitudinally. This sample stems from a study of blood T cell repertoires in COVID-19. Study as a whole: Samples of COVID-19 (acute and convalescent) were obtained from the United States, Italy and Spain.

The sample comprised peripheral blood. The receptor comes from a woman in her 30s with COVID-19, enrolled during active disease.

Here the CDR3 DNA reads TGTGCCAGCAACCCCAGACATCTTAACTATGGCTACACCTTC. It encodes CASNPRHLNYGYTF. This chain links TRBV28 with TRBJ1-2, with D hard to call. CDR3 length: 14 amino acids. V gave up 7 bases and J gave up 1 base, with 13 bases separating them. The germline CDR1 and CDR2 sequences are MDHEN and SYDVKM.